These 19 T cell receptor beta chains share one sample of origin, sequenced in a study of blood T cell repertoires in COVID-19. Clones were read by immunoSEQ multiplex PCR, and TCRdb kept only the in-frame ones, dropping some. The sample records tens of thousands of clones, roughly 85% being singletons. The sequenced material came from peripheral blood. All receptors come from a man of 80 years or more with acute or convalescent COVID-19.

The chain carries TRBV11-3 and TRBJ2-1; 16 bases are shared with TRBD2. Germline values: CDR1 SGHNT, CDR2 YENEEA. The junction had 7 bases not matched to a gene; V was cut back by 7 bases and J by 7 bases. This CDR3 is 16 amino acids long. CDR3 sequence (DNA): TGTGCCAGCAACCTGGGACTAGCGGGAGGGCCGAATGAGCAGTTCTTC. Its translation: CASNLGLAGGPNEQFF.

This chain connects TRBV5-1 to TRBJ1-3; TRBD1 aligns across 7 bases. Germline CDR1 SGHRS, CDR2 YFSETQ. Trimming at V came to 4 bases and at J to 0 bases, leaving 7 bases not matched to a gene. The CDR3 is 16 residues long. The DNA of the CDR3 is TGCGCCAGCAGCATAAACAGGGGATACTCTGGAAACACCATATATTTT. Protein sequence: CASSINRGYSGNTIYF.

Remarks on this clone: The same CDR3 is also encoded by other DNA sequences in this sample. The CDR3 protein is CASSLGGGEETQYF. CDR3 DNA: TGTGCCAGCAGCTTGGGGGGAGGGGAAGAGACCCAGTACTTC. This chain links TRBV5-4 with TRBJ2-5, with 7 positions matching TRBD2. The CDR3 is 14 residues long. Per the germline V gene, CDR1 is SGHNT and CDR2 is YYREEE (reference sequence). The junction had 2 bases not matched to a gene; V was cut back by 0 bases and J by 3 bases. The complete variable domain, with remaining parts taken from reference TRBV5-4 and TRBJ2-5, reads ETGVTQSPTHLIKTRGQQVTLRCSSQSGHNTVSWYQQALGQGPQFIFQYYREEENGRGNFPPRFSGLQFPNYSSELNVNALELDDSALYLCASSLGGGEETQYFGPGTRLLVL.

The chain has TRBV11-1 and TRBJ1-2; 8 nucleotides align to TRBD1. Trimming removed 5 bases from V and 7 bases from J; junction bases left unmatched: 9. CDR1 is SGHAT, CDR2 FQDESV, per germline (reference sequence). The length of the CDR3 is 14 residues. As DNA, the CDR3 is TGTGCCAGCAGCCCGGGCCAGGGGGCGCTTGGCTACACCTTC. Protein sequence: CASSPGQGALGYTF.

The V and J genes are TRBV9 and TRBJ2-7, with D perhaps TRBD1 (6 bases). CDR3 length: 16 amino acids. CDR1 and CDR2 (germline): SGDLS, YYNGEE. V shed 0 bases and J shed 2 bases, with 15 bases lying between them. CDR3 sequence (DNA): TGTGCCAGCAGCGTAGAGCTTACAGGGCGCACCTACGAGCAGTACTTC. Translation: CASSVELTGRTYEQYF.

There are a few counts of this clone. DNA for the CDR3: TGTGCCAGCAGTTACTCGAATCGCGGGGCAGGCGAGCAGTACTTC. Its protein is CASSYSNRGAGEQYF. V gene TRBV6-5 combines with J gene TRBJ2-7; the D gene is possibly TRBD2 (6 bases). Germline CDR1 MNHEY, CDR2 SVGAGI. This CDR3 has 15 amino acids. Trimming removed 0 bases from V and 6 bases from J, with 15 bases in between.

This chain joins TRBV27 and TRBJ1-6; tentative D call: TRBD1 (6 bases). This CDR3 has 14 amino acids. Trimming took off 7 bases at V and 6 bases at J, with 13 bases between the two ends. CDR1 and CDR2 from the germline V gene are MNHEY and SMNVEV (reference sequence). CDR3: CASNNRVSNSPLHF. The CDR3 DNA follows: TGTGCCAGCAATAACAGGGTCTCTAATTCACCCCTCCACTTT.

V usage is TRBV5-4 and J usage is TRBJ2-1; TRBD2 aligns across 8 bases. Germline V lookup: CDR1 SGHNT, CDR2 YYREEE (reference sequence). V lost 0 bases, J lost 0 bases, and 5 bases stayed unmatched. CDR3 length equals 17 residues. In DNA form, the CDR3 reads TGTGCCAGCAGCTTGGCCTTAGCGGGACCCTCCTACAATGAGCAGTTCTTC. Protein sequence: CASSLALAGPSYNEQFF.

V is TRBV5-1 and J is TRBJ2-1; D uncertain. Germline CDR1 is SGHRS and CDR2 is YFSETQ. Trimming took 0 bases from V and 2 from J, leaving 12 bases between them. This CDR3 is built from 16 residues. This chain's CDR3 is CASSLEVGGAYNEQFF. CDR3 in DNA: TGCGCCAGCAGCTTGGAGGTTGGCGGAGCCTACAATGAGCAGTTCTTC.

The J gene is TRBJ1-5, the V gene TRBV3-1 (or the pseudogene TRBV3-2); D gene uncertain. The CDR3 runs 15 residues. V gave up 0 bases and J gave up 3 bases, with 9 bases separating them. The germline V gene has CDR1 LGHDT and CDR2 YNNKEL (reference sequence). The CDR3 loop reads CASSQDGGINQPQHF. CDR3 nucleotide sequence: TGTGCCAGCAGCCAAGACGGTGGTATCAATCAGCCCCAGCATTTT.

The chain joins TRBV29-1 to TRBJ2-7; D not resolved. This CDR3 comprises 13 residues. Germline-derived CDR1 and CDR2 are SQVTM and ANQGSEA. V dropped 3 bases and J dropped 3 bases, with 12 bases sitting between them. Written as DNA, the CDR3 is TGCAGCGTTGAGTTCGAGTATAACTACGAGCAGTACTTC. Residues: CSVEFEYNYEQYF.

The CDR3 region has the DNA TGTGCCAGCAGTGAACCAACAGGACCGATTCAGCCCCAGCATTTT. Its protein is CASSEPTGPIQPQHF. This rearrangement joins TRBV6-1 to TRBJ1-5; maybe TRBD1 (5 bases). The ends were cut back, 2 bases at V and 6 bases at J, with 14 bases in the middle. CDR1 is MNHNS and CDR2 is SASEGT in the germline V gene. The CDR3 extends over 15 amino acids.

Points on this clone: A read error may account for a junction end that differs from germline. The chain joins TRBV30 to TRBJ2-7, with TRBD1 matching over 10 bases. Germline V gene sequence: CDR1 GTSNPN, CDR2 SVGIG (reference sequence). The CDR3 loop spans 12 amino acids. For the CDR3, the DNA is TGTGCCTGGAGTGGGGGGGACAGGGGACAAAATTTC. It specifies CAWSGGDRGQNF.

The V and J genes are TRBV5-6 and TRBJ2-3; the D gene is possibly TRBD2 (6 bases). Trimming cost V 4 bases and J 4 bases, with 16 bases left between them. Germline values: CDR1 SGHDT, CDR2 YYEEEE. This CDR3 contains 15 residues. CDR3 in amino acids: CASSPVGSGADTQYF. Written as DNA, the CDR3 is TGTGCCAGCAGCCCAGTCGGGAGTGGGGCAGATACGCAGTATTTT.

This chain uses TRBV5-1 with TRBJ2-5; D is possibly TRBD1 (5 bases). Germline assignment: CDR1 SGHRS and CDR2 YFSETQ. The V and J ends lost 0 bases and 0 bases respectively, with 9 bases between them. The CDR3 spans 15 residues. CDR3 region: CASSLASGNQETQYF. The DNA of the CDR3 is TGCGCCAGCAGCTTGGCCTCAGGGAACCAAGAGACCCAGTACTTC. The full variable domain, in which reference TRBV5-1 and TRBJ2-5 provide the parts outside the CDR3, is KAGVTQTPRYLIKTRGQQVTLSCSPISGHRSVSWYQQTPGQGLQFLFEYFSETQRNKGNFPGRFSGRQFSNSRSEMNVSTLELGDSALYLCASSLASGNQETQYFGPGTRLLVL.

The chain employs TRBV28 and TRBJ2-1, with 9 bases aligning to TRBD2. The CDR3 runs to 15 residues. V shed 1 base, J shed 5 bases, and the junction held 3 bases outside the gene matches. The germline V gene has CDR1 MDHEN and CDR2 SYDVKM. CDR3 region: CASSLLAGGNNEQFF. CDR3 DNA: TGTGCCAGCAGTTTATTGGCGGGAGGGAACAATGAGCAGTTCTTC.

The chain carries TRBV20-1 and TRBJ2-5; D is ambiguous. Germline V gives CDR1 DFQATT, CDR2 SNEGSKA (reference sequence). With 6 bases removed from V and 5 bases from J, the gap between germline ends came to 16 bases. The CDR3 spans 13 residues. CDR3: CSASTGFHETQYF. The DNA for the CDR3 is TGCAGTGCCAGTACCGGGTTCCACGAGACCCAGTACTTC.

The rearrangement links TRBV29-1 to TRBJ2-7; 13 nucleotides agree with TRBD2. The CDR3 consists of 17 residues. After removal of 4 bases from V and 5 bases from J, the junction contained 14 bases not matched to a gene. Germline V gene sequence: CDR1 SQVTM, CDR2 ANQGSEA. The CDR3 coding sequence is TGCAGCGTTGCCGGCGTGGGTACTAGCGGGAGGGTCGACGAGCAGTACTTC. Translating gives CSVAGVGTSGRVDEQYF.

The chain joins TRBV5-8 to TRBJ2-7; D is uncertain. The CDR3 sequence is 14 residues long. With 0 bases removed from V and 5 bases from J, the gap between germline ends came to 12 bases. The germline V gene has CDR1 SGHTS and CDR2 YDEGEE. CDR3 coding DNA: TGTGCCAGCAGCTTGGGGTTAGCTTTCAACGAGCAGTACTTC. It is translated as CASSLGLAFNEQYF.